This T cell receptor (beta chain) was sequenced during a study of regulatory T cells in long-lasting Graves disease. Time point given: persistent/refractory GD, antithyroid drugs over 5 years with positive TRAb. The authors made the TCR library using RNA they extracted from PBMCs. Arm-PCR of CDR3 regions with iRepertoire HTBI primers generated TCR beta libraries. TCRdb itself ran the multiplex PCR reads through MiXCR, one entry per CDR3 protein. The sample shows fewer than 400,000 distinct CDR3 sequences, 15% to 20% of them seen only once. This CDR3 has 12 residues. The V gene's germline CDR1 is LNHDA and CDR2 SQIVND (reference sequence). Trimming took 4 bases from V and 7 from J, leaving 10 bases between them. In its sample, this clonotype was seen many times.

This receptor was obtained from a female donor with Graves disease. The sequencing used peripheral blood mononuclear cells (PBMCs), collected when the disease was refractory, from a patient treated with antithyroid drugs. The V gene is TRBV19, the J gene TRBJ1-1, with D perhaps matching TRBD1 (5 bases). Written as DNA, the CDR3 is TGTGCCAGTAGTAAAAGGGGCAGTGAAGCTTTCTTT. It yields the protein CASSKRGSEAFF.